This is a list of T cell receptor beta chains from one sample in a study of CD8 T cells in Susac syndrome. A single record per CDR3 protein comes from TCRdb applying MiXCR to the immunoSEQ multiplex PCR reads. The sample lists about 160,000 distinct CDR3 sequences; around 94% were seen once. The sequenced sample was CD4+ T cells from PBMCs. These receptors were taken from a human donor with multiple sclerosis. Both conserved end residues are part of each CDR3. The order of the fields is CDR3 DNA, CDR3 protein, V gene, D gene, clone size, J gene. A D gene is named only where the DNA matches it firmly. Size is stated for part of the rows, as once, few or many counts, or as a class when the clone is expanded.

CDR3nt: TGCAGTGCTCGACAGGGTACGAGCAATCAGCCCCAGCATTTT
CDR3aa: CSARQGTSNQPQHF
v_gene: TRBV20-1
d_gene: TRBD1
abundance: once
j_gene: TRBJ1-5

CDR3nt: TGTGCCAGCAGCCCATCCATTGGACGGGGGGGCACAGAGACCCAGTACTTC
CDR3aa: CASSPSIGRGGTETQYF
v_gene: TRBV28
d_gene: TRBD2
abundance: .
j_gene: TRBJ2-5

CDR3nt: TGTGCCAGCAGCTTTAGTGGGGACACTGAAGCTTTCTTT
CDR3aa: CASSFSGDTEAFF
v_gene: TRBV11-3
d_gene: .
abundance: .
j_gene: TRBJ1-1

CDR3nt: TGTGCCAGCAGTGACGGTTTCGGGAATGAAAAACTGTTTTTT
CDR3aa: CASSDGFGNEKLFF
v_gene: TRBV2
d_gene: .
abundance: once
j_gene: TRBJ1-4

CDR3nt: TGTGCCAGCAGTACGGGACTAGCGGGAGGTTTAGAGACCCAGTACTTC
CDR3aa: CASSTGLAGGLETQYF
v_gene: TRBV27
d_gene: TRBD2
abundance: .
j_gene: TRBJ2-5

CDR3nt: TGTGCCATCAGTGAGTCGCCGAACACTGAAGCTTTCTTT
CDR3aa: CAISESPNTEAFF
v_gene: TRBV10-3
d_gene: .
abundance: .
j_gene: TRBJ1-1

CDR3nt: TGCGCCAGCAGCCAAGGACCGAACCAAAAGGGAGAAAAACTGTTTTTT
CDR3aa: CASSQGPNQKGEKLFF
v_gene: TRBV4-3
d_gene: .
abundance: .
j_gene: TRBJ1-4

CDR3nt: TGTGCCACCAGCGTAGCGGGGGGCACAGATACGCAGTATTTT
CDR3aa: CATSVAGGTDTQYF
v_gene: TRBV15
d_gene: TRBD2
abundance: .
j_gene: TRBJ2-3

CDR3nt: TGCGCCAGCATCCCTTGGGGAGCCAGTGGCGAGCAGTACTTC
CDR3aa: CASIPWGASGEQYF
v_gene: TRBV5-1
d_gene: .
abundance: .
j_gene: TRBJ2-7

CDR3nt: TGTGCCACCAGTGATTTGTGGCTAGCGGACAATGAGCAGTTCTTC
CDR3aa: CATSDLWLADNEQFF
v_gene: TRBV24-1
d_gene: TRBD2
abundance: .
j_gene: TRBJ2-1

CDR3nt: TGTGCCAGCAGTCGCGGGAGGCCGCTGGGAGAGCAGTACTTC
CDR3aa: CASSRGRPLGEQYF
v_gene: TRBV13
d_gene: TRBD2
abundance: .
j_gene: TRBJ2-7

CDR3nt: TGCGCCAGCAGCCAAGCCCGTTGGGGCGGTGCCTACGAGCAGTACTTC
CDR3aa: CASSQARWGGAYEQYF
v_gene: TRBV4-3
d_gene: .
abundance: .
j_gene: TRBJ2-7

CDR3nt: TGCAGTGCGTTAATGAGCATGAACACTGAAGCTTTCTTT
CDR3aa: CSALMSMNTEAFF
v_gene: TRBV20-1
d_gene: .
abundance: .
j_gene: TRBJ1-1

CDR3nt: TGTGCCAGCAGCCCCTTGCGTTTCACAGATACGCAGTATTTT
CDR3aa: CASSPLRFTDTQYF
v_gene: TRBV12-3/TRBV12-4
d_gene: .
abundance: .
j_gene: TRBJ2-3

CDR3nt: TGTGCCTGGAGTGTCAAGGACAGGACCTTCTACGAGCAGTACTTC
CDR3aa: CAWSVKDRTFYEQYF
v_gene: TRBV30
d_gene: TRBD1
abundance: once
j_gene: TRBJ2-7

CDR3nt: TGTGCCAGCAGTTTTTTCAGCGGGGAGACCCAGTACTTC
CDR3aa: CASSFFSGETQYF
v_gene: TRBV12-3/TRBV12-4
d_gene: .
abundance: .
j_gene: TRBJ2-5

CDR3nt: TGTGCCAGCAGCCAAGGGGCAGGGAGGGGTCAGCCCCAGCATTTT
CDR3aa: CASSQGAGRGQPQHF
v_gene: TRBV3-1
d_gene: .
abundance: .
j_gene: TRBJ1-5

CDR3nt: TGTGCCAGCTTGTCCGGGACAGGGCCCAATCAGCCCCAGCATTTT
CDR3aa: CASLSGTGPNQPQHF
v_gene: TRBV28
d_gene: TRBD1
abundance: .
j_gene: TRBJ1-5

CDR3nt: TGCAGCGTTGAATTCGGGCGGGGTACAGGCTCCCAAGAGACCCAGTACTTC
CDR3aa: CSVEFGRGTGSQETQYF
v_gene: TRBV29-1
d_gene: .
abundance: once
j_gene: TRBJ2-5

CDR3nt: TGTGCCAGCAGTTACTCGACAGGTATCAACATTCAGTACTTC
CDR3aa: CASSYSTGINIQYF
v_gene: TRBV6-5
d_gene: .
abundance: .
j_gene: TRBJ2-4

CDR3nt: TGTGCCAGCAGTCAACCGGGACAAAAATACGAGCAGTACTTC
CDR3aa: CASSQPGQKYEQYF
v_gene: TRBV7-2
d_gene: .
abundance: .
j_gene: TRBJ2-7

CDR3nt: TGCAGCGTTGATACAGGCATGGGGACTGAAGCTTTCTTT
CDR3aa: CSVDTGMGTEAFF
v_gene: TRBV29-1
d_gene: .
abundance: .
j_gene: TRBJ1-1